One and the same sample provided the 32 T cell receptor beta chains below, sequenced in a study of identical twins (dated by TCRdb to 2015 to 2016). The receptor library was made with 5' RACE. The sequencer was an Illumina HiSeq 2000. The public sequencing data were trimmed at Q25 with fastp and processed into clonotypes with MiXCR by TCRdb, which kept only in-frame beta chains. Rows matching on CDR3 protein sequence are summarized as one entry with the most common DNA and genes. The sample profile shows about 300,000 distinct CDR3 sequences; 10% to 15% of them were found once. The ten largest make up around 7.8% of the sample. The same data also went into a second study, on yellow fever vaccine responses in identical twins.

The sequencing input was CD8+ T cells sorted from blood. These TCRs come from a woman between 18 and 30 years old in good health.

The sample holds a few counts of this clonotype. The rearrangement uses TRBV27 and TRBJ2-7; D might be TRBD2 (5 bases). Germline CDR1 reads MNHEY; CDR2 reads SMNVEV (reference sequence). Trimming shortened V by 4 bases and J by 5 bases, and 12 bases separated the two germline ends. The CDR3 is 13 amino acids. In DNA, the CDR3 is TGTGCCAGCAGTTCTTTCCGGGGAAACGAGCAGTACGTC. It is translated as CASSSFRGNEQYV.

This clonotype occurred a few times. The V call is TRBV3-1, the J call TRBJ1-1; weak D call: TRBD1 (5 bases). The CDR3 runs to 15 residues. With 1 base removed from V and 0 bases from J, the gap between germline ends came to 9 bases. Looked up from germline, CDR1 is LGHDT and CDR2 is YNNKEL (reference sequence). The CDR3 sequence is CASSQGQGMNTEAFF. CDR3 coding DNA: TGTGCCAGCAGCCAAGGCCAGGGAATGAACACTGAAGCTTTCTTT. The full variable domain, completed using reference TRBV3-1 and TRBJ1-1, is DTAVSQTPKYLVTQMGNDKSIKCEQNLGHDTMYWYKQDSKKFLKIMFSYNNKELIINETVPNRFSPKSPDKAHLNLHINSLELGDSAVYFCASSQGQGMNTEAFFGQGTRLTVV.

This sequence joins TRBV11-1 and TRBJ1-2; 10 bases align to TRBD1. Germline V gene sequence: CDR1 SGHAT, CDR2 FQDESV (reference sequence). V was clipped by 5 bases and J by 4 bases; unmatched bases: 19. The CDR3 is made up of 19 amino acids. The CDR3: CASSEIEDRGKALGYGYTF. In DNA, the CDR3 is TGTGCCAGCAGCGAAATCGAGGACAGGGGGAAGGCTCTCGGCTATGGCTACACCTTC.

This clonotype was detected only a few times. The chain combines TRBV12-3 or TRBV12-4 with TRBJ2-1, with TRBD2 matching 10 bases. The CDR3 has 13 amino acids. The trim removed 5 bases at V and 8 bases at J, leaving 3 bases unmatched. This CDR3 reads CASSTSGVDEQFF. The CDR3 DNA reads TGTGCCAGCAGTACTAGCGGGGTCGATGAGCAGTTCTTC.

A remark on this clonotype: One base away lies a much larger clone, so this may be a sequencing read error. The CDR3 here is CATSGAPTGNNTGELFF. In DNA, the CDR3 is TGTGCCACCAGCGGAGCTCCTACAGGGAACAACACCGGGGAGCTGTTTTTT. The chain couples TRBV15 to TRBJ2-2, with D perhaps matching TRBD1 (6 bases). Germline values: CDR1 LNHNV, CDR2 YYDKDF (reference sequence). The CDR3 covers 17 residues. V shed 5 bases and J shed 2 bases, with 18 bases lying between them. The full variable domain, in which reference TRBV15 and TRBJ2-2 provide the parts outside the CDR3, is DAMVIQNPRYQVTQFGKPVTLSCSQTLNHNVMYWYQQKSSQAPKLLFHYYDKDFNNEADTPDNFQSRRPNTSFCFLDIRSPGLGDTAMYLCATSGAPTGNNTGELFFGEGSRLTVL.

The J gene is TRBJ2-5, the V gene TRBV28; TRBD2 matches 8 bases. With V trimmed by 7 bases and J by 5 bases, 9 bases remained unmatched. The CDR3 is made up of 14 amino acids. CDR1 is MDHEN, CDR2 SYDVKM, per germline. The CDR3 bases are TGTGCCAGCACCTTCGATCCGGGGGGGGAGACCCAGTACTTC. It yields the protein CASTFDPGGETQYF.

The table lists this clonotype with a few counts. V and J are TRBV20-1 and TRBJ2-2; D gene uncertain. Per germline, CDR1 DFQATT and CDR2 SNEGSKA (reference sequence). The CDR3 runs 13 residues. V lost 3 bases to trimming and J lost 1 base, with 6 bases between them. CDR3 region: CSARKQNTGELFF. CDR3 DNA sequence: TGCAGTGCTAGGAAGCAGAACACCGGGGAGCTGTTTTTT.

This sequence joins TRBV12-5 and TRBJ2-5, with D perhaps assigned TRBD1 or TRBD2 (5 bases each). In germline, CDR1 is LGHNT, CDR2 FRNRAP. This CDR3 region has 14 residues. The V end was cut by 5 bases, the J end by 5 bases, with 15 bases between. CDR3 sequence: CASGIYRDGETQYF. Written as DNA, the CDR3 is TGTGCTAGTGGTATCTACCGGGACGGGGAGACCCAGTACTTC.

This clonotype was detected many times. The chain combines TRBV10-2 with TRBJ2-2; D call uncertain. Trimming shortened V by 10 bases and J by 6 bases, and 21 bases separated the two germline ends. Per the germline V gene, CDR1 is WSHSY and CDR2 is SAAADI. The CDR3 covers 15 residues. CDR3 in amino acids: CATRYTTSFPGELFF. The DNA of the CDR3 is TGCGCCACAAGGTACACGACATCCTTCCCCGGGGAGCTGTTTTTT.

The chain joins TRBV15 to TRBJ1-1; the match to TRBD1 covers 7 bases. J lost 0 bases, V lost 3 bases, and 1 base had no gene match. Per the germline V gene, CDR1 is LNHNV and CDR2 is YYDKDF (reference sequence). The CDR3 is 14 residues long. CDR3 sequence: CATSSRGMNTEAFF. In DNA, the CDR3 is TGTGCCACCAGCAGCAGGGGGATGAACACTGAAGCTTTCTTT.

This clonotype was seen a few times. The chain employs TRBV10-3 and TRBJ2-3, with 10 bases identical to TRBD2. The CDR3 spans 15 residues. The ends lost 2 bases at V and 2 bases at J; junction bases unmatched: 1. Germline loops: CDR1 ENHRY, CDR2 SYGVKD. The CDR3 loop is CAISESGRVTDTQYF. DNA for the CDR3: TGTGCCATCAGTGAGAGCGGGAGGGTCACAGATACGCAGTATTTT.

This chain joins TRBV20-1 and TRBJ1-5; TRBD1 matches 9 bases. Looked up from germline, CDR1 is DFQATT and CDR2 is SNEGSKA (reference sequence). This CDR3 is 16 amino acids long. The junction had 14 bases not matched to a gene; V was cut back by 4 bases and J by 7 bases. CDR3: CSAKTGTGSPMQPQHF. The CDR3 DNA follows: TGCAGTGCTAAAACCGGGACAGGGAGTCCCATGCAGCCCCAGCATTTT.

There are a few counts of this clonotype. This chain uses TRBV27 with TRBJ1-2, with a tentative D call TRBD1 (5 bases). Germline lookup yields CDR1 MNHEY and CDR2 SMNVEV (reference sequence). The CDR3 totals 11 residues. Between the trimmed V and J ends, which lost 7 bases and 8 bases, there was a span of 11 bases. The CDR3 reads CASTSGSGYTF. The CDR3 nucleotides read TGTGCCAGCACCTCAGGGTCCGGCTACACCTTC.

This rearrangement joins TRBV28 to TRBJ2-3; 9 bases agree with TRBD2. The CDR3 consists of 16 residues. The V gene's germline CDR1 is MDHEN and CDR2 SYDVKM. Trimming cost V 3 bases and J 6 bases; bases outside gene matches: 10. Written as DNA, the CDR3 is TGTGCCAGCAGTTTTCGGTTAGCGGGAGTCGGGGATACGCAGTATTTT. Protein sequence: CASSFRLAGVGDTQYF.

The chain links TRBV7-9 to TRBJ2-4; weak D call: TRBD2 (6 bases). Per the germline V gene, CDR1 is SEHNR and CDR2 is FQNEAQ (reference sequence). V dropped 6 bases and J dropped 4 bases, with 13 bases sitting between them. This CDR3 contains 14 residues. For the CDR3, the DNA is TGTGCCAGCAGGCCCGGCGGGGCTAAAAACATTCAGTACTTC. Encoded protein: CASRPGGAKNIQYF.

The V and J genes are TRBV14 and TRBJ2-1; weak D call: TRBD2 (6 bases). V lost 1 base to trimming and J lost 7 bases, with 11 bases between them. CDR1 and CDR2 from the germline V gene are SGHDN and FVKESK. This CDR3 comprises 14 residues. The CDR3 region is CASSQVRGGNEQFF. DNA for the CDR3: TGTGCCAGCAGCCAAGTCCGTGGGGGGAATGAGCAGTTCTTC.

CDR3 sequence (DNA): TGCGCCAGCAGCCAAAACAGGTACAATGAGCAGTTCTTC. Its translation: CASSQNRYNEQFF. This chain links TRBV4-1 with TRBJ2-1; a possible D gene is TRBD1 (5 bases). The V gene's germline CDR1 is MGHRA and CDR2 YSYEKL. The CDR3 consists of 13 residues. Trimming took off 2 bases at V and 4 bases at J, with 6 bases between the two ends.

This clonotype has ten or more counts. The chain carries TRBV15 and TRBJ2-2; D remains unclear. CDR3 length equals 16 residues. Germline values: CDR1 LNHNV, CDR2 YYDKDF (reference sequence). V dropped 1 base and J dropped 0 bases, with 9 bases sitting between them. The chain's CDR3 is CATSRVRAANTGELFF. The CDR3 nucleotides are TGTGCCACCAGCAGAGTCCGGGCCGCGAACACCGGGGAGCTGTTTTTT.

J is TRBJ2-3 and V is TRBV4-1; the match to TRBD1 covers 9 bases. The germline V gene encodes CDR1 MGHRA and CDR2 YSYEKL. The trim removed 4 bases at V and 10 bases at J, leaving 9 bases unmatched. CDR3 length: 14 residues. CDR3 bases: TGCGCCAGCAGCCCCACTCGGGACAGGGAGGCGCAGTATTTT. This encodes CASSPTRDREAQYF.

This chain connects TRBV15 to TRBJ2-2, with D possibly TRBD2 on 7 matching bases. The CDR3 is 17 amino acids. The V gene's germline CDR1 is LNHNV and CDR2 YYDKDF (reference sequence). Trimming pared 0 bases from V and 4 bases from J, leaving 15 bases between. CDR3 DNA: TGTGCCACCAGCAGAGATGGGGAGGGAGGGGGCACCGGGGAGCTGTTTTTT. This gives the protein CATSRDGEGGGTGELFF.

CDR3 in amino acids: CSAVGTSSSRETQYF. The CDR3 bases are TGCAGTGCGGTCGGGACTAGCTCATCCAGAGAGACCCAGTACTTC. V and J are TRBV20-1 and TRBJ2-5; TRBD2 aligns across 9 bases. The CDR3 is 15 amino acids. Germline V gene data show CDR1 as DFQATT and CDR2 as SNEGSKA (reference sequence). V gave up 6 bases and J gave up 4 bases; unmatched junction bases: 12.

The chain employs TRBV6-1 and TRBJ2-7; a possible D gene is TRBD1 (6 bases). Germline V gene sequence: CDR1 MNHNS, CDR2 SASEGT. With 3 bases removed from V and 3 bases from J, the gap between germline ends came to 9 bases. The CDR3 length is 13 residues. CDR3: CASSDGQFYEQYV. The DNA for the CDR3 is TGTGCCAGCAGTGACGGACAGTTCTACGAGCAGTACGTC.

This clonotype was counted between two and nine times. V and J are TRBV12-3 or TRBV12-4 and TRBJ2-7; 7 bases align to TRBD2. The CDR3 length is 12 residues. The V segment lost 8 bases and the J segment 3 bases; nucleotides outside the gene matches: 4. The CDR3 DNA reads TGTGCCAGCGGGGGGAGGGACTACGAGCAGTACTTC. Protein product: CASGGRDYEQYF.

The gene calls are TRBV5-1 and TRBJ2-3, with TRBD2 identical over 9 bases. V shed 6 bases, J shed 0 bases, and the junction held 5 bases outside the gene matches. This CDR3 comprises 15 residues. The germline V gene encodes CDR1 SGHRS and CDR2 YFSETQ. The CDR3, as DNA: TGCGCCAGCACCCGTAGCGGGGGTAGCACAGATACGCAGTATTTT. Its translation: CASTRSGGSTDTQYF.

This rearrangement joins TRBV3-1 to TRBJ1-4; 9 nucleotides match TRBD1. CDR1 is LGHDT, CDR2 YNNKEL, per germline (reference sequence). Trimming took 0 bases from V and 8 from J; bases not matched to a gene: 7. The CDR3 covers 16 residues. CDR3 nucleotide sequence: TGTGCCAGCAGCCAAGATTTTGGGACAGGGACGGAAAAACTGTTTTTT. As protein: CASSQDFGTGTEKLFF.

The rearrangement joins TRBV7-3 to TRBJ2-1, with TRBD2 as a possible D gene (6 bases). Germline-derived CDR1 and CDR2 are SGHTA and FQGTGA. Trimming removed 2 bases at V and 6 bases at J, with 11 bases between. The CDR3 length is 14 residues. The CDR3 region has the DNA TGTGCCAGCAGCTTAGGGGGAGGCAGCAATGAGCAGTTCTTC. This gives the protein CASSLGGGSNEQFF.

This clonotype turned up a few times. This sequence joins TRBV2 and TRBJ2-7; 10 positions match TRBD2. V shed 6 bases and J 6 bases; nucleotides not matched to a gene: 11. This CDR3 region has 15 residues. Germline V gene data show CDR1 as SNHLY and CDR2 as FYNNEI. The CDR3 nucleotides are TGTGCCAGCAGGGGTTTCGAGCGGGAGGGCCCCGAGCAGTACTTC. This sequence encodes CASRGFEREGPEQYF.

This clonotype was seen only a few times. V is TRBV3-1 and J is TRBJ2-7; no clear D. This CDR3 region has 15 residues. The V gene's germline CDR1 is LGHDT and CDR2 YNNKEL (reference sequence). The ends were cut back, 1 base at V and 1 base at J, with 11 bases in the middle. In nucleotides, the CDR3 is TGTGCCAGCAGCCAAGCCGGAGACGCATCCTACGAGCAGTACTTC. It translates to CASSQAGDASYEQYF.

The V call is TRBV18, the J call TRBJ2-5, with a tentative D call TRBD2 (5 bases). CDR1 KGHSH and CDR2 LQKENI come from the germline V gene. The CDR3 consists of 15 residues. Trimming removed 2 bases from V and 1 base from J, with 11 bases in between. The CDR3 sequence: CASSPWELTQETQYF. The CDR3 DNA reads as TGTGCCAGCTCACCATGGGAGCTAACCCAAGAGACCCAGTACTTC.

V usage is TRBV4-1 and J usage is TRBJ2-2; D is possibly TRBD1 (6 bases). The germline V and J ends were trimmed by 1 base and 4 bases, with 19 bases remaining between them. Germline V CDR1 and CDR2: MGHRA, YSYEKL. This CDR3 has 18 amino acids. The DNA for the CDR3 is TGCGCCAGCAGCCAAGCCAGGGGCCAGGGGAGCTGCACCGGGGAGCTGTTTTTT. Its translation is CASSQARGQGSCTGELFF.

The CDR3 DNA sequence: TGCGCCAGCAGCTGGGGGGGGACAGGGGATGGCTACACCTTC. Translation gives CASSWGGTGDGYTF. The rearrangement uses TRBV5-1 and TRBJ1-2; the match to TRBD1 covers 10 bases. The CDR3 has 14 amino acids. Germline loops: CDR1 SGHRS, CDR2 YFSETQ. V shed 3 bases and J 6 bases; nucleotides not matched to a gene: 5.

This chain links TRBV2 with TRBJ1-3, with a possible D match to TRBD1 (5 bases). Trimming stripped 10 bases from V and 2 bases from J, with 12 bases between. The CDR3 extends over 13 amino acids. CDR1 is SNHLY and CDR2 is FYNNEI in the germline V gene. CDR3 in amino acids: CAINGATGNTIYF. In DNA, the CDR3 is TGTGCCATCAACGGGGCGACTGGAAACACCATATATTTT.